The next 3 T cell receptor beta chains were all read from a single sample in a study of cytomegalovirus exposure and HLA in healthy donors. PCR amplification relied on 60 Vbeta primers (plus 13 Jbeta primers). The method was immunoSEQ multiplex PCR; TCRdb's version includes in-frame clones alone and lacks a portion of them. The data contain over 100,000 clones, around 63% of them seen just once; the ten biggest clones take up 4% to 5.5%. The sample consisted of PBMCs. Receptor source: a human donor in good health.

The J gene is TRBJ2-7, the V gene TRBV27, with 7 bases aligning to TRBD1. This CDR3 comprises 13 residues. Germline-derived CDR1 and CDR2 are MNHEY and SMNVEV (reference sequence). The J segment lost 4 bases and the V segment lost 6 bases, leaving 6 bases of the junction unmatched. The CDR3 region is CASSETGRYEQYF. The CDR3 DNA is TGTGCCAGCAGCGAGACAGGGAGATACGAGCAGTACTTC.

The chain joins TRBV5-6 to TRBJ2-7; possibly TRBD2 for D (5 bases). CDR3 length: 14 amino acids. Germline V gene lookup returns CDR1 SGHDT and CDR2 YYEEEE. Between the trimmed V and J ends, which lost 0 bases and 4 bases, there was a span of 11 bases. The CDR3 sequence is CASSLGLTTYEQYF. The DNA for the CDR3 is TGTGCCAGCAGCTTGGGACTAACCACATACGAGCAGTACTTC. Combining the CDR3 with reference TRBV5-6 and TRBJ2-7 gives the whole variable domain DAGVTQSPTHLIKTRGQQVTLRCSPKSGHDTVSWYQQALGQGPQFIFQYYEEEERQRGNFPDRFSGHQFPNYSSELNVNALLLGDSALYLCASSLGLTTYEQYFGPGTRLTVT.

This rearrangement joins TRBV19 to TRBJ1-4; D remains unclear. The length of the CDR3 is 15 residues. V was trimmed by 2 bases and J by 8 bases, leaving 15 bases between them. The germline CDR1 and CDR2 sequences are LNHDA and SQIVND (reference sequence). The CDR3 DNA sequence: TGTGCCAGTAGTATATCAGCCGGGAGGGTCGAAAAACTGTTTTTT. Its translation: CASSISAGRVEKLFF.